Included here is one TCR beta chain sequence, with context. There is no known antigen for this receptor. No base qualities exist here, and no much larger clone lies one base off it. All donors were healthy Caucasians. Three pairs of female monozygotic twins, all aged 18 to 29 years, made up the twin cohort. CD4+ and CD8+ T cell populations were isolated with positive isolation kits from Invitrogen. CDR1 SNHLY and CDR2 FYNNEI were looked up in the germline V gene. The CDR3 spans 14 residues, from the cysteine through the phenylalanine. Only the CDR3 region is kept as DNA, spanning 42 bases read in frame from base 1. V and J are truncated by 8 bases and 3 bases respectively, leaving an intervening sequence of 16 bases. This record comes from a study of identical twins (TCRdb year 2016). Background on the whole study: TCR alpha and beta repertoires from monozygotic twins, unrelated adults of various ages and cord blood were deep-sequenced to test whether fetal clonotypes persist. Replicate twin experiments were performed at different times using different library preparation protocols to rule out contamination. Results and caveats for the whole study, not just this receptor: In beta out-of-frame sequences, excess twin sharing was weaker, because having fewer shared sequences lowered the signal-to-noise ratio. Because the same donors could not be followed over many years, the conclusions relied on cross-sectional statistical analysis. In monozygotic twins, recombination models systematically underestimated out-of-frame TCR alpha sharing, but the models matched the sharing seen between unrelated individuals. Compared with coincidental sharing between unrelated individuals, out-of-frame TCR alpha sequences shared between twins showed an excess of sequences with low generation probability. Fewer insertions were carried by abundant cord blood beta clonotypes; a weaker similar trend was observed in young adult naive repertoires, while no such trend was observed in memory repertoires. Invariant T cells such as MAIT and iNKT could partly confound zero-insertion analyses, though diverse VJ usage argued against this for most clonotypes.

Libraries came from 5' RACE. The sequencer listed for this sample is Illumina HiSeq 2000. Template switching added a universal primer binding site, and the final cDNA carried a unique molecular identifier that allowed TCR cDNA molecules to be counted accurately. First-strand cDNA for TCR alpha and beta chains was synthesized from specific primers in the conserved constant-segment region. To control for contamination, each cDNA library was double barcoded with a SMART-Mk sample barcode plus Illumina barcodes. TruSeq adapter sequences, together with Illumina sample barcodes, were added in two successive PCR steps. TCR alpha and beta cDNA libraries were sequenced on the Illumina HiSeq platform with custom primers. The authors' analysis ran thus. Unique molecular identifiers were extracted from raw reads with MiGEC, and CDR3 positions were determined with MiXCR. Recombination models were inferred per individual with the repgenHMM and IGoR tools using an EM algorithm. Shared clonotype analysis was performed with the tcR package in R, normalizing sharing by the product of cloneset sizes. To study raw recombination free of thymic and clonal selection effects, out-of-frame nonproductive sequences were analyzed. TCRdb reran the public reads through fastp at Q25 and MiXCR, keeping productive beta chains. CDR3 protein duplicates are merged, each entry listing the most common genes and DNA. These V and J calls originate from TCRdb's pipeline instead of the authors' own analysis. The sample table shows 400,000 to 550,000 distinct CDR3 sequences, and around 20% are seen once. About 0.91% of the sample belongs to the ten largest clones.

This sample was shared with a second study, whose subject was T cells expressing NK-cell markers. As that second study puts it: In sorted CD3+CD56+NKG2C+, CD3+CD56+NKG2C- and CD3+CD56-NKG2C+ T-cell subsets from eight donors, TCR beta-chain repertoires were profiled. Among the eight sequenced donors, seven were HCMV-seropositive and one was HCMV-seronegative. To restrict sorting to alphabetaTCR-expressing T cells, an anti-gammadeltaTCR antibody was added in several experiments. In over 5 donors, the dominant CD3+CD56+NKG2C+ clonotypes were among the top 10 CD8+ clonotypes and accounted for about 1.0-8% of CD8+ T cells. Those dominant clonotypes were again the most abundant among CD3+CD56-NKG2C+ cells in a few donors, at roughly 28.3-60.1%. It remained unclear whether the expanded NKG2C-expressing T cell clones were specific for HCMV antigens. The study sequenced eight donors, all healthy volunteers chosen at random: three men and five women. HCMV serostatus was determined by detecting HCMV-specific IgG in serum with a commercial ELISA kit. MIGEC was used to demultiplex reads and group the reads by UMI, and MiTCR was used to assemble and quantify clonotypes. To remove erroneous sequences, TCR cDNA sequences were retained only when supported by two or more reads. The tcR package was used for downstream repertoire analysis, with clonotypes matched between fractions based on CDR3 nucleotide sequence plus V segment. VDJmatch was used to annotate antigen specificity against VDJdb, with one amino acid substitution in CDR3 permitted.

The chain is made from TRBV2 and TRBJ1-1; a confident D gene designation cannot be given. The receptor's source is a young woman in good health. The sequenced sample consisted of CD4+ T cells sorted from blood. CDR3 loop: CASSQAFGDTEAFF. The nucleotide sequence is TGTGCCAGCTCCCAGGCGTTTGGGGACACTGAAGCTTTCTTT.